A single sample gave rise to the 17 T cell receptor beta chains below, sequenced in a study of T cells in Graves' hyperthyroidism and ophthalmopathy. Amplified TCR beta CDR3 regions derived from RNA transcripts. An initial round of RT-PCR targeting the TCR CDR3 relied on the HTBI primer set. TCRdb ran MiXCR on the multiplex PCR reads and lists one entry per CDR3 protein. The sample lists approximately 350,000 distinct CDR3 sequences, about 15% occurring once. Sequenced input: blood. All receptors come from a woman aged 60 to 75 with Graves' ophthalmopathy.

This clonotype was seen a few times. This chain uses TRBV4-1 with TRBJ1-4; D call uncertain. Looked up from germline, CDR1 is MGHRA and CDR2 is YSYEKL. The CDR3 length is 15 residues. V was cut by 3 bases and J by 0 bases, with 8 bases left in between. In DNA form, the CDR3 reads TGCGCCAGCAGCCACTACGATGCAACTAATGAAAAACTGTTTTTT. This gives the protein CASSHYDATNEKLFF.

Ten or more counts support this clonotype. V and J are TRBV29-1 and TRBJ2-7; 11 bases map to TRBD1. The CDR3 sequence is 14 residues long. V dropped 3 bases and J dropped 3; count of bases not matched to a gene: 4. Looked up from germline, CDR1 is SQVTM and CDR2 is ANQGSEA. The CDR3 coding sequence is TGCAGCGTTGATGGGACAGGGGGAAACTACGAGCAGTACTTC. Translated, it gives CSVDGTGGNYEQYF.

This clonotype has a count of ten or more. The CDR3 is CASSSYDRLEAFF. In DNA, the CDR3 is TGTGCCAGCAGTTCATATGACAGGCTCGAAGCTTTCTTT. This rearrangement joins TRBV28 to TRBJ1-1, with TRBD1 as a possible D gene (6 bases). The CDR3 is made up of 13 amino acids. Germline lookup yields CDR1 MDHEN and CDR2 SYDVKM. Trimming took 4 bases from V and 8 from J, leaving 14 bases between them.

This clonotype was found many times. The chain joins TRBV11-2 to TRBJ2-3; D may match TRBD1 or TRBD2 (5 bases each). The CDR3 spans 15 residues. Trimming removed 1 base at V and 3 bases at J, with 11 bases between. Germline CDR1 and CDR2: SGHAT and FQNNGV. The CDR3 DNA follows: TGTGCCAGCAGCTTAGGGGGGTTGGTGACAGATACGCAGTATTTT. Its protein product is CASSLGGLVTDTQYF.

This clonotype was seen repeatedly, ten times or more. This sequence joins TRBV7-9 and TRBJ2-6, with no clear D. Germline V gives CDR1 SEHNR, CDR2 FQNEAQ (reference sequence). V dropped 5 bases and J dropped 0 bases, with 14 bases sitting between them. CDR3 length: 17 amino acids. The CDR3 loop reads CASSPGRNFSGANVLTF. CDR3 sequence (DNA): TGTGCCAGCAGCCCCGGACGTAACTTCTCTGGGGCCAACGTCCTGACTTTC.

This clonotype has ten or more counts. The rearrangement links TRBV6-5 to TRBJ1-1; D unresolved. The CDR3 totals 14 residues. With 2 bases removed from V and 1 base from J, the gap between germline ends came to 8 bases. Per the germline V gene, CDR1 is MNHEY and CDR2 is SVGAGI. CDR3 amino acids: CASSYTGPNTEAFF. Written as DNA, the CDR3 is TGTGCCAGCAGTTACACCGGCCCGAACACTGAAGCTTTCTTT.

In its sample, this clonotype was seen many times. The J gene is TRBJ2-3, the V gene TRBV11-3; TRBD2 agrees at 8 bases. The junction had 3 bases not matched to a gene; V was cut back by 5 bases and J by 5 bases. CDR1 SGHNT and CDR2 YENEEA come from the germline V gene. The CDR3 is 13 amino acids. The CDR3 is CASSVAGRDTQYF. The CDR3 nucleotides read TGTGCCAGCAGCGTAGCGGGGCGAGATACGCAGTATTTT.

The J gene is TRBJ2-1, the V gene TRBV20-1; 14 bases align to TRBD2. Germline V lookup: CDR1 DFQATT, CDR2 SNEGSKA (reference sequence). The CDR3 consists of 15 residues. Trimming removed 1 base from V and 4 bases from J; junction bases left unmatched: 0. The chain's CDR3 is CSARGLAGGYNEQFF. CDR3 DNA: TGCAGTGCTAGAGGACTAGCGGGAGGGTACAATGAGCAGTTCTTC.

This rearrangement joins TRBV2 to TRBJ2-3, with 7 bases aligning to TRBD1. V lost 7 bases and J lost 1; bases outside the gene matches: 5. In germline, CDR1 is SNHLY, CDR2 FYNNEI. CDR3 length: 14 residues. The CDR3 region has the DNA TGTGCCAGCAAGTGGGGGACAGGCACAGATACGCAGTATTTT. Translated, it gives CASKWGTGTDTQYF.

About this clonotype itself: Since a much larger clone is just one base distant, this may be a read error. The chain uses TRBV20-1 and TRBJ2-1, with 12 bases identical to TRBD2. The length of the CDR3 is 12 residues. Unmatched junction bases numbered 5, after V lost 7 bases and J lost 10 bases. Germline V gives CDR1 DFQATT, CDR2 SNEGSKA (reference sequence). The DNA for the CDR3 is TGCAGTGTGACTAGCGGGAGTACCGAGCAGTTCTTC. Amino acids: CSVTSGSTEQFF.

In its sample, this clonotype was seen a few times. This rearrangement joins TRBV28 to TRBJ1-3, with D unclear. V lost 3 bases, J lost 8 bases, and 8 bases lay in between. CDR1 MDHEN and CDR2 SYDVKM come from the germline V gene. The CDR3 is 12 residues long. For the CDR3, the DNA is TGTGCCAGCAGTTTGGAAGGGCACACCATATATTTT. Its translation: CASSLEGHTIYF.

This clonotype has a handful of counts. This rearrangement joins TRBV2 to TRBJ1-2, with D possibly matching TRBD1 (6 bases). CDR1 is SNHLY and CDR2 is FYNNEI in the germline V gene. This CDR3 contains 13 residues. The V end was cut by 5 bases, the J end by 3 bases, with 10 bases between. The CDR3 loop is CASSWTEHYGYTF. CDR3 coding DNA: TGTGCCAGCAGTTGGACAGAGCACTATGGCTACACCTTC.

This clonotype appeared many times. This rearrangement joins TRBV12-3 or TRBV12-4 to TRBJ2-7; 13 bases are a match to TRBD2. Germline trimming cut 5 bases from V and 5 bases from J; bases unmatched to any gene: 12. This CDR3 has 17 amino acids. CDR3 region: CASSIQPPGLAGHEQYF. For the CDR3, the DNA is TGTGCCAGCAGTATCCAGCCCCCGGGACTAGCGGGACACGAGCAGTACTTC.

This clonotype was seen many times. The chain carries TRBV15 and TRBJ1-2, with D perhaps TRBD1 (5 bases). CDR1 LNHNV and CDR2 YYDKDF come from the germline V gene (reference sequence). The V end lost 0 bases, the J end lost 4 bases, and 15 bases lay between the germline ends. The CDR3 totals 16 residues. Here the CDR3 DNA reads TGTGCCACCAGCAGAGATGAGGGGCCGAGGGCCTATGGCTACACCTTC. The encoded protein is CATSRDEGPRAYGYTF.

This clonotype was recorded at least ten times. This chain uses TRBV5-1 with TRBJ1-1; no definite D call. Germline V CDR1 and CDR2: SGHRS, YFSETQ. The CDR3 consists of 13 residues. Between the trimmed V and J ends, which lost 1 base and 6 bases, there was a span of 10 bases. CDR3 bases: TGCGCCAGCAGCTTGAGGCTCGGACCTGAAGCTTTCTTT. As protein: CASSLRLGPEAFF.

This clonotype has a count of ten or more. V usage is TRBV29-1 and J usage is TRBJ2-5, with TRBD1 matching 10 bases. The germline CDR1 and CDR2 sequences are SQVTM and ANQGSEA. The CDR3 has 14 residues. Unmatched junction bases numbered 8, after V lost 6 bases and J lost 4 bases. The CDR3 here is CSVRDRGTLETQYF. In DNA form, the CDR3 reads TGCAGCGTGAGGGACAGGGGTACGTTAGAGACCCAGTACTTC.

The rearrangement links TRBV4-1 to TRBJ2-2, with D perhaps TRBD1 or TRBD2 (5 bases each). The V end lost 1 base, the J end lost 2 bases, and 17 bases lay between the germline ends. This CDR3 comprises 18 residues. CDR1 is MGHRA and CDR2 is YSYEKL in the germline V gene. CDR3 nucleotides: TGCGCCAGCAGCCAAGTTTCGGACGGGACCCTAAACACCGGGGAGCTGTTTTTT. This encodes CASSQVSDGTLNTGELFF.